Below, 3 T cell receptor beta chains from the same sample are listed, as sequenced in a study of Ad26.COV2.S vaccination and SARS-CoV-2 variants. Assay: immunoSEQ multiplex PCR; the TCRdb copy retains only in-frame clones and omits some. The sample contains 300,000 to 450,000 clones, just over 90% of which appear only once. The specimen comprised peripheral blood, sampled after recovery from COVID-19. The receptors stem from a human donor who had recovered from COVID-19.

This chain links TRBV5-4 with TRBJ2-7; no firm D call. Deletions cut 6 bases from V and 1 base from J, with 14 bases between. CDR1 SGHNT and CDR2 YYREEE come from the germline V gene (reference sequence). CDR3 length: 14 residues. CDR3 sequence: CASTLRNKSYEQYF. In nucleotides, the CDR3 is TGTGCCAGCACCCTGAGGAACAAATCCTACGAGCAGTACTTC. Full variable domain (remainder filled in from reference TRBV5-4 and TRBJ2-7): ETGVTQSPTHLIKTRGQQVTLRCSSQSGHNTVSWYQQALGQGPQFIFQYYREEENGRGNFPPRFSGLQFPNYSSELNVNALELDDSALYLCASTLRNKSYEQYFGPGTRLTVT.

The gene calls are TRBV9 and TRBJ2-5, with 15 bases fitting TRBD2. V shed 4 bases, J shed 0 bases, and the junction held 7 bases outside the gene matches. The germline V gene encodes CDR1 SGDLS and CDR2 YYNGEE. The CDR3 spans 18 residues. The CDR3 protein is CASSLRTSGGAHQETQYF. CDR3 sequence (DNA): TGTGCCAGCAGCCTTCGGACTAGCGGGGGGGCCCACCAAGAGACCCAGTACTTC.

The rearrangement links TRBV10-3 to TRBJ2-7; 8 nucleotides align to TRBD1. CDR1 is ENHRY, CDR2 SYGVKD, per germline. With 7 bases clipped from V and 1 base from J, the junction kept 9 bases outside the gene matches. CDR3 length equals 15 residues. The CDR3 DNA sequence: TGTGCCATCACTGATCCGACAGGGGTTTCCTACGAGCAGTACTTC. It translates to CAITDPTGVSYEQYF.